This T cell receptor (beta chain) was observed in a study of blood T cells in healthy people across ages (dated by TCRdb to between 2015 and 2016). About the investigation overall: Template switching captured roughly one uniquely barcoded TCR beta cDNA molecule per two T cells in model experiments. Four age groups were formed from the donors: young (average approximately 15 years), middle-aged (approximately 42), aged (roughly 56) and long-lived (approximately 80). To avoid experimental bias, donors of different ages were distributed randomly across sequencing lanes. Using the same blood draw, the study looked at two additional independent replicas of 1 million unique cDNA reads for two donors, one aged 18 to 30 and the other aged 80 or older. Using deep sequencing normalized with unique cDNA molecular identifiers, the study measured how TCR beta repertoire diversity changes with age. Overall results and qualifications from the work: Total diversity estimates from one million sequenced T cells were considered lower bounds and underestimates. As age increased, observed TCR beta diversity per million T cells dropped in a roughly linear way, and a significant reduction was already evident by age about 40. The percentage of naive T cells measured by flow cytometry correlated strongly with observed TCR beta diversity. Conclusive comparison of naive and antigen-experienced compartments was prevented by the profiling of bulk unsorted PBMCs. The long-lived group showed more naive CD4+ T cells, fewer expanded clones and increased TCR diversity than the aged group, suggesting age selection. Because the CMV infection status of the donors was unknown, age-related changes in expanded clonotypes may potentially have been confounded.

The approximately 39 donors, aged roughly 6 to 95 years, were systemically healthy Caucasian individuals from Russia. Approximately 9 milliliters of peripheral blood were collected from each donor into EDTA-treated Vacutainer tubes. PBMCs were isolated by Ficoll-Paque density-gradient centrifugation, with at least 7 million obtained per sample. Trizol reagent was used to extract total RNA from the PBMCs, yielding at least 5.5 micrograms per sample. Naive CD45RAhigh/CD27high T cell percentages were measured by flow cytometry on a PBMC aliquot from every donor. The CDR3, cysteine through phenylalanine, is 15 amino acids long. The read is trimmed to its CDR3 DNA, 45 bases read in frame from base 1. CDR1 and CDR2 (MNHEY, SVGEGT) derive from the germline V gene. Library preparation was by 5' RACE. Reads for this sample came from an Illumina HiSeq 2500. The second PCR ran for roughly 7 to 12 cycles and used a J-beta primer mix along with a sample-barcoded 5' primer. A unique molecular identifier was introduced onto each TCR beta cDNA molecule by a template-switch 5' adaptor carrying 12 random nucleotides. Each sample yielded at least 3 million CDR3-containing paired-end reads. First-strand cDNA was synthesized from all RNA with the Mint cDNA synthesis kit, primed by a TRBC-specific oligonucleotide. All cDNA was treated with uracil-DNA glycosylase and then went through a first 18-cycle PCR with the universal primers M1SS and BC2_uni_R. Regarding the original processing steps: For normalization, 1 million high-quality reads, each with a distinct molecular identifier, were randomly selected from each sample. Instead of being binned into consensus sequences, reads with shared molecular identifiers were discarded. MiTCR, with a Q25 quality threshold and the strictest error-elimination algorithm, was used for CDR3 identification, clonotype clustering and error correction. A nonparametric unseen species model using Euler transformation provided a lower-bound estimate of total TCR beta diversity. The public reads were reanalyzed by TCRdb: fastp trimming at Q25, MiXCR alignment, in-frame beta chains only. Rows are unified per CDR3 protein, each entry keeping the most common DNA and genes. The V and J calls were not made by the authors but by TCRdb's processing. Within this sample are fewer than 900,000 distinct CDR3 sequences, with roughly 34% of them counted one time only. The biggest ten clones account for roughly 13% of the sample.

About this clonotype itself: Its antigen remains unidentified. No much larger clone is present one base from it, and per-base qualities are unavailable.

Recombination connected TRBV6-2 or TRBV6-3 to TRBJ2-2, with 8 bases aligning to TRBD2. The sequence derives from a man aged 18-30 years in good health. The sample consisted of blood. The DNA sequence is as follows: TGTGCTACGGAGCGGGGGAAGACGAACACCGGGGAGCTGTTTTTT. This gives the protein CATERGKTNTGELFF.